This entry concerns a single T cell receptor beta chain. This record comes from a study of T cell responses to AZD1222 COVID-19 vaccine. Germline CDR1 SGHRS, CDR2 YFSETQ. V lost 0 bases to trimming and J lost 0 bases, with 7 bases between them. CDR3 length: 14 amino acids. The method was immunoSEQ multiplex PCR; TCRdb's version includes in-frame clones alone and lacks a portion of them. This sample has more than 100,000 clones; about 90% occur once, and the top ten carry about 5%. The sequences come from peripheral blood, collected on day 0 of AZD1222 vaccination. This receptor was obtained from an adult in good health. The chain joins TRBV5-1 to TRBJ2-7; tentatively, D is TRBD1 or TRBD2 (5 bases each). The CDR3 DNA reads as TGCGCCAGCAGCTTGGCAGGGAGCTCCTACGAGCAGTACTTC. Protein product: CASSLAGSSYEQYF.